This T cell receptor (beta chain) was recovered during a study of blood T cell repertoires in COVID-19. Study-level information: Sites in the United States, Italy and Spain provided acute and convalescent COVID-19 samples. PBMCs, B-cell-depleted T cells, or T cells provided the cDNA or gDNA that made up the material.

Per the original data handling: Researchers report that nucleated cell counts were estimated from reference gene primer amplification. This table comes from immunoSEQ multiplex PCR, and its TCRdb copy is limited to in-frame clones, with some not included. V and J calls plus clone size are reproduced from that table; the DNA served to infer D and trimming. The data hold 100,000 to 150,000 clones, with approximately 84% observed a single time. CDR3 length equals 15 residues. Trimming took off 0 bases at V and 6 bases at J, with 12 bases between the two ends. CDR1 is MNHEY, CDR2 SVGAGI, per germline. Material for sequencing was peripheral blood. This chain joins TRBV6-5 and TRBJ1-5; D unclear. This clonotype originated in a man aged 60 to 69 with acute or convalescent COVID-19. CDR3 region: CASSYSGGGGQPQHF. CDR3 DNA sequence: TGTGCCAGCAGTTACTCGGGAGGAGGCGGTCAGCCCCAGCATTTT.